Here is one T cell receptor beta chain with its context. The data are from a study of cytomegalovirus exposure and HLA in healthy donors. Primers included in the PCR were 60 Vbeta and 13 Jbeta primers. The method was immunoSEQ multiplex PCR; TCRdb's version includes in-frame clones alone and lacks a portion of them. The sample data list about 79,000 clones. The CDR3 consists of 14 residues. From germline, CDR1 is SGHNT and CDR2 YENEEA. Trimming cost V 1 base and J 3 bases, with 10 bases left between them. The sample taken for sequencing was PBMCs. This sequence originates from a man aged 25-40 years in good health and CMV-seronegative. The gene calls are TRBV11-3 and TRBJ2-7, with a weak D call TRBD2 (5 bases). CDR3 sequence reads: CASSLGLRDYEQYF. As DNA, the CDR3 is TGTGCCAGCAGCTTAGGGCTGAGGGACTACGAGCAGTACTTC.